What follows describes a single T cell receptor beta chain. This CDR3 comprises 12 residues. Germline-derived CDR1 and CDR2 are MGHDK and SYGVNS. V lost 6 bases and J 3 bases, leaving 8 bases between the germline ends. The sample is drawn from a study of blood T cell repertoires in COVID-19. In the study's own analysis: Reference gene primer amplification gave nucleated cell count estimates. TCRdb's copy holds only in-frame clones and misses some; the assay was immunoSEQ multiplex PCR. D and trimming come from the DNA, and the V and J calls and clone size come from that table. Of roughly 150,000 clones in the sample, around four fifths were seen once.

The sequence was obtained from a woman aged 70-85 years who had recovered from COVID-19. What was sequenced was peripheral blood. This rearrangement joins TRBV25-1 to TRBJ1-1; D is ambiguous. CDR3 residues: CASRGRYTEAFF. In DNA form, the CDR3 reads TGTGCCAGCAGGGGCAGGTACACTGAAGCTTTCTTT.